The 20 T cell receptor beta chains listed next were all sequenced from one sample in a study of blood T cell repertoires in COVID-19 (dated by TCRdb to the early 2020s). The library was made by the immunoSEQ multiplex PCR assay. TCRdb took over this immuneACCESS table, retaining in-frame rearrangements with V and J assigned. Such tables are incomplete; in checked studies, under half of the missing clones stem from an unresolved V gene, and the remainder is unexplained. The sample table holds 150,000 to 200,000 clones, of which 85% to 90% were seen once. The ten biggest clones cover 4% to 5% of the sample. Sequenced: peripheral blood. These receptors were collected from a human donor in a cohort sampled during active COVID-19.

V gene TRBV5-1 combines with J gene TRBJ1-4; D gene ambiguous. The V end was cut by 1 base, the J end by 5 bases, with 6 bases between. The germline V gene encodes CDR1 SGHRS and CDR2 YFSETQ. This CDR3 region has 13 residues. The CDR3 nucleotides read TGCGCCAGCAGCTTGACCGGGAATGAAAAACTGTTTTTT. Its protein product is CASSLTGNEKLFF.

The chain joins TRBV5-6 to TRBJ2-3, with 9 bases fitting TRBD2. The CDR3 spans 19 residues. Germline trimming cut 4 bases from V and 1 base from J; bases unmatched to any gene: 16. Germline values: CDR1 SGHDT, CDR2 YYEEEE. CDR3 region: CASSPGGSGRKSRTDTQYF. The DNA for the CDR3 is TGTGCCAGCAGCCCTGGGGGTAGCGGGAGAAAATCGCGCACAGATACGCAGTATTTT.

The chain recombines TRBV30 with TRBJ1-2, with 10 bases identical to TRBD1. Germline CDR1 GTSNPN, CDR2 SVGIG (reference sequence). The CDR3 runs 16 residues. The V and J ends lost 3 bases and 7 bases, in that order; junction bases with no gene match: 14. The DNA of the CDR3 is TGTGCCTGGAGCGGCCTTTCCGACAGGGGGCTTATTGGCTACACCTTC. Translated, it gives CAWSGLSDRGLIGYTF.

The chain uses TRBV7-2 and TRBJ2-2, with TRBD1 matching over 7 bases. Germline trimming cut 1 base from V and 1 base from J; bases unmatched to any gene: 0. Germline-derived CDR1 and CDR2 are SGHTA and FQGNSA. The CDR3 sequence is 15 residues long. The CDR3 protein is CASSLGQGNTGELFF. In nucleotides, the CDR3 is TGTGCCAGCAGCTTAGGACAGGGGAACACCGGGGAGCTGTTTTTT.

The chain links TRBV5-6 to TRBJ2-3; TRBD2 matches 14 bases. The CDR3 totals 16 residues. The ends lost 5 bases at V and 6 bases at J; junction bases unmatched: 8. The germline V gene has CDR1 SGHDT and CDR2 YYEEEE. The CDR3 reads CASRPGLAGGQDTQYF. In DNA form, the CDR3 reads TGTGCCAGCAGACCTGGACTAGCGGGAGGACAGGATACGCAGTATTTT.

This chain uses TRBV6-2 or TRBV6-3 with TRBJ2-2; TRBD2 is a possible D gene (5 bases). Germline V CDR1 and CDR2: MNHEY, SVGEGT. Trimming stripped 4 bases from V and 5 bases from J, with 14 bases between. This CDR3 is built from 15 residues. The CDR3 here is CASSSPLQRTGELFF. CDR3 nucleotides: TGTGCCAGCAGTTCGCCGCTTCAGCGGACCGGGGAGCTGTTTTTT.

CDR3 region: CASSPPGLGHEQYF. CDR3 nucleotides: TGTGCCAGCAGTCCACCGGGACTAGGCCACGAGCAGTACTTC. The chain combines TRBV6-2 or TRBV6-3 with TRBJ2-7; 8 bases are shared with TRBD2. From germline, CDR1 is MNHEY and CDR2 SVGEGT. Germline trimming cut 5 bases from V and 5 bases from J; bases unmatched to any gene: 8. This CDR3 is built from 14 residues.

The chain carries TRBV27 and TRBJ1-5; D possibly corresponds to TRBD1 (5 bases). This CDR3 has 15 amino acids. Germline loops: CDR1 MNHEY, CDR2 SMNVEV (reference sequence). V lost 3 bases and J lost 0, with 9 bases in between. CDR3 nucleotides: TGTGCCAGCAGTTTGGGGCAGCATAGCAATCAGCCCCAGCATTTT. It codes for CASSLGQHSNQPQHF.

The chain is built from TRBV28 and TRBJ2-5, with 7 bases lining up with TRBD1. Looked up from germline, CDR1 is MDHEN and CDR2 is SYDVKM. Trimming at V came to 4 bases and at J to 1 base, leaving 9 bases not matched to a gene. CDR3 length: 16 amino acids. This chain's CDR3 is CASSSKGQGVQETQYF. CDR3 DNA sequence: TGTGCCAGCAGTTCAAAGGGCCAGGGGGTCCAAGAGACCCAGTACTTC.

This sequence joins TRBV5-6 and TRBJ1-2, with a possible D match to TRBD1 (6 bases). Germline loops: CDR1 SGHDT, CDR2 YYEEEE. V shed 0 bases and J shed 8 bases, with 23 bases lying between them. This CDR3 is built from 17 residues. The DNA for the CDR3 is TGTGCCAGCAGCTTGGCAACTCCGGGACACCCGTCGGGGGGCTACACCTTC. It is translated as CASSLATPGHPSGGYTF.

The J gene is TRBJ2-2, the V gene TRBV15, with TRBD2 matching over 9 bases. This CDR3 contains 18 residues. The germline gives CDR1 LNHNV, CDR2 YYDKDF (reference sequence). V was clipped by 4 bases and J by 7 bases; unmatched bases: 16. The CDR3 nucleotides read TGTGCCACCAGCAACTCGATACGCGGGGGGGCCTTCGGCGGGGAGCTGTTTTTT. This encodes CATSNSIRGGAFGGELFF.

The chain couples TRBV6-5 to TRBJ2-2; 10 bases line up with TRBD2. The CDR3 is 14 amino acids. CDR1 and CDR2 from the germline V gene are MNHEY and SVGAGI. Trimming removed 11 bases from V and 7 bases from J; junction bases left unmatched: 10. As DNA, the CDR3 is TGTGCCGGGAGGACTAGCGGAAAGGGCGGGGAGCTGTTTTTT. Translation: CAGRTSGKGGELFF.

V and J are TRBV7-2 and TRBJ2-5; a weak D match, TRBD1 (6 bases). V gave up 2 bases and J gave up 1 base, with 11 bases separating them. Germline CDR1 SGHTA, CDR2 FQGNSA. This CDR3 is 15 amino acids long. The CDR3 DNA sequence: TGTGCCAGCAGCTTACCGACAGGCCTCCAAGAGACCCAGTACTTC. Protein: CASSLPTGLQETQYF.

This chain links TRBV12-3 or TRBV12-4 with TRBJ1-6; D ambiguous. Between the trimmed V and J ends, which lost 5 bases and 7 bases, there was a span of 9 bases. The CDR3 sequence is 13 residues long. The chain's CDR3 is CASSAYSNSPLHF. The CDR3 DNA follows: TGTGCCAGCAGTGCGTACTCCAATTCACCCCTCCACTTT.

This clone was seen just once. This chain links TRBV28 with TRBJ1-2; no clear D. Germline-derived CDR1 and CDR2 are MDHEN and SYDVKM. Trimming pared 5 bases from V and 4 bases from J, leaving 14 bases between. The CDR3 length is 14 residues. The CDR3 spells CASSIHLHTYGYTF. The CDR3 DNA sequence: TGTGCCAGCAGTATACATCTCCACACCTATGGCTACACCTTC.

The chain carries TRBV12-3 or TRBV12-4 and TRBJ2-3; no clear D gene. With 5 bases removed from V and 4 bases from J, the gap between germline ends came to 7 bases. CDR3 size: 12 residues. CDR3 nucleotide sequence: TGTGCCAGCAGTCGTAGCCCAGATACGCAGTATTTT. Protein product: CASSRSPDTQYF.

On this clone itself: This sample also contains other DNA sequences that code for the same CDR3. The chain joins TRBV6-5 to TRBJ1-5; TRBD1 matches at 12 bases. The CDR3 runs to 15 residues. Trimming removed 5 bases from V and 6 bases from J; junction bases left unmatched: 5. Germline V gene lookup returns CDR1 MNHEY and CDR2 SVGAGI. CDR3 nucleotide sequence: TGTGCCAGCAGTCCGGGACAGGGGGCGGGTCAGCCCCAGCATTTT. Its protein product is CASSPGQGAGQPQHF.

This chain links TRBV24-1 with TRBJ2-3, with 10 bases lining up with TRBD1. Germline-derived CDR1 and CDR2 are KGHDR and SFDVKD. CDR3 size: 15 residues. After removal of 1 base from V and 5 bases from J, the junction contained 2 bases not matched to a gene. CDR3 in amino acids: CATSDFRDRGDTQYF. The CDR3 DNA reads TGTGCCACCAGTGATTTCCGGGACAGGGGAGATACGCAGTATTTT.

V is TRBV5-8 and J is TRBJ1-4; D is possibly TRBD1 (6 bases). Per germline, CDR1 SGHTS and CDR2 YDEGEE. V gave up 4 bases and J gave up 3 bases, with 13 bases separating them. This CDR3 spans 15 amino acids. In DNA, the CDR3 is TGTGCCAGCAGCCTACCACAGGGCTCTAATGAAAAACTGTTTTTT. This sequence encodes CASSLPQGSNEKLFF.

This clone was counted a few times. CDR3 sequence: CATERQGSNQPQHF. Written as DNA, the CDR3 is TGTGCCACCGAGAGGCAGGGATCGAATCAGCCCCAGCATTTT. The chain uses TRBV15 and TRBJ1-5, with D possibly TRBD1 on 5 matching bases. V dropped 8 bases and J dropped 4 bases, with 15 bases sitting between them. The CDR3 extends over 14 amino acids. Looked up from germline, CDR1 is LNHNV and CDR2 is YYDKDF (reference sequence).